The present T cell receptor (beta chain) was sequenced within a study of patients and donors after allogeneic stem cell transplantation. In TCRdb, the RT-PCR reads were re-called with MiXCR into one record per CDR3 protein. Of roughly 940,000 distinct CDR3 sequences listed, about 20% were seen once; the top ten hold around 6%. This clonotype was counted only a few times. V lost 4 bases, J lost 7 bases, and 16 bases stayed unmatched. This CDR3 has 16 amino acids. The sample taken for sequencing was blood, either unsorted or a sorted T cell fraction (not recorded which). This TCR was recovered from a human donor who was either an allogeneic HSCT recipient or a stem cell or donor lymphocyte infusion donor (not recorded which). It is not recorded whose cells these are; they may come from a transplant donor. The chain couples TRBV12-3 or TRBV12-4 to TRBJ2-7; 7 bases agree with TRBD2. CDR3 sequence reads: CASSSHLGGADVEQYF. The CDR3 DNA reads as TGTGCCAGCAGTTCCCACTTGGGAGGGGCGGATGTGGAGCAGTACTTC.